Following are 19 T cell receptor beta chains from one sample sequenced in a study of radiotherapy plus CTLA-4 blockade in lung cancer (dated by TCRdb to 2016 to 2019). Library prep was done by the immunoSEQ multiplex PCR assay. As stored in TCRdb, this immuneACCESS dataset retains in-frame rearrangements with V and J assigned. A fraction of the clones does not appear; measured against another copy, unresolved V genes explain less than half of the discrepancy, and the remainder lacks a known reason. In all, the sample holds tens of thousands of clones, and about 74% of those were seen once. Around 9.6% of the sample belongs to the ten largest clones. The sample was peripheral blood, taken from a patient treated with radiotherapy plus ipilimumab. These receptor sequences come from a human donor with non-small cell lung cancer who had stable disease on radiotherapy plus ipilimumab.

The chain combines TRBV7-9 with TRBJ2-3; D not resolved. The CDR3 covers 14 residues. V lost 6 bases to trimming and J lost 0 bases, with 10 bases between them. Germline values: CDR1 SEHNR, CDR2 FQNEAQ (reference sequence). Here the CDR3 DNA reads TGTGCCAGCAGTGGGCAGGATAGCACAGATACGCAGTATTTT. Amino acid sequence: CASSGQDSTDTQYF.

This clone showed up just once. One end of the junction varies from germline; a read error may be responsible. The CDR3 spells CAWSDTGGIAF. CDR3 nucleotides: TGTGCCTGGAGTGATACAGGGGGTATAGCCTTC. The chain is built from TRBV30 and TRBJ2-7; 8 bases are shared with TRBD1. This CDR3 has 11 amino acids. Per germline, CDR1 GTSNPN and CDR2 SVGIG (reference sequence).

Remarks on this clone: An end of the junction differs from the germline gene, which may be a read error. This rearrangement joins TRBV2 to TRBJ1-1; 9 nucleotides line up with TRBD1. Germline-derived CDR1 and CDR2 are SNHLY and FYNNEI. This CDR3 has 11 residues. In nucleotides, the CDR3 is TGTGCCAGCGGGTGGACAGGGGAGAAACCCTTT. It codes for CASGWTGEKPF.

The gene calls are TRBV5-4 and TRBJ2-3; D is uncertain. Trimming stripped 0 bases from V and 1 base from J, with 3 bases between. This CDR3 region has 13 residues. The germline CDR1 and CDR2 sequences are SGHNT and YYREEE (reference sequence). DNA of the CDR3: TGTGCCAGCAGCTTGGGAGGCACAGATACGCAGTATTTT. It encodes CASSLGGTDTQYF.

This clone was seen only a few times. The J gene is TRBJ1-1, the V gene TRBV7-9; D might be TRBD1 (5 bases). Germline CDR1 and CDR2: SEHNR and FQNEAQ (reference sequence). The CDR3 has 14 amino acids. Trimming took 3 bases from V and 6 from J, leaving 14 bases between them. CDR3 in DNA: TGTGCCAGCAGCTTCCAGGGAACATTTGCTGAAGCTTTCTTT. This gives the protein CASSFQGTFAEAFF.

The V call is TRBV7-9, the J call TRBJ2-1; 8 bases match TRBD2. CDR3 length equals 15 residues. The V gene's germline CDR1 is SEHNR and CDR2 FQNEAQ (reference sequence). V lost 3 bases to trimming and J lost 4 bases; unmatched junction nucleotides: 5. DNA of the CDR3: TGTGCCAGCAGCTTCGGACTAGCTCCGTACAATGAGCAGTTCTTC. Protein: CASSFGLAPYNEQFF.

In this sample, this clone turned up a few times. J is TRBJ1-1 and V is TRBV18, with 8 bases matching TRBD1. The CDR3 is 13 residues long. V shed 2 bases and J 7 bases; nucleotides not matched to a gene: 3. Germline CDR1 KGHSH, CDR2 LQKENI. CDR3 protein: CASSPWTGLEAFF. The CDR3 coding sequence is TGTGCCAGCTCACCATGGACAGGGCTTGAAGCTTTCTTT.

The rearrangement joins TRBV7-9 to TRBJ2-5; a weak D match, TRBD1 (5 bases). The CDR3 consists of 12 residues. V lost 5 bases, J lost 5 bases, and 9 bases lay in between. Germline loops: CDR1 SEHNR, CDR2 FQNEAQ (reference sequence). In DNA form, the CDR3 reads TGTGCCAGCAGCCCGGACACCGAGACCCAGTACTTC. Translated, it gives CASSPDTETQYF.

J is TRBJ1-5 and V is TRBV7-9; maybe TRBD1 (6 bases). This CDR3 comprises 12 residues. V was shortened by 5 bases and J by 7 bases, with 9 bases between the two germline ends. Germline loops: CDR1 SEHNR, CDR2 FQNEAQ (reference sequence). Here the CDR3 reads CASSRGGQPQHF. The CDR3 DNA follows: TGTGCCAGCAGCCGGGGGGGCCAGCCCCAGCATTTT.

This clone turned up a few times. This chain connects TRBV7-9 to TRBJ2-1; 7 nucleotides align to TRBD2. The CDR3 sequence is 13 residues long. CDR1 is SEHNR and CDR2 is FQNEAQ in the germline V gene (reference sequence). With 5 bases clipped from V and 7 bases from J, the junction kept 5 bases outside the gene matches. The CDR3 nucleotides read TGTGCCAGCAGCCAGGACGGGGGGAATGAGCAGTTCTTC. Protein product: CASSQDGGNEQFF.

The chain is built from TRBV5-1 and TRBJ1-2; unclear D gene. The CDR3 runs to 13 residues. Germline assignment: CDR1 SGHRS and CDR2 YFSETQ. V shed 0 bases and J shed 8 bases, with 11 bases lying between them. The DNA for the CDR3 is TGCGCCAGCAGCTTGGATTTTAGCCGGGGCTACACCTTC. Protein: CASSLDFSRGYTF.

This sequence joins TRBV25-1 and TRBJ2-7; D gene ambiguous. In germline, CDR1 is MGHDK, CDR2 SYGVNS. This CDR3 comprises 14 residues. V was pared by 8 bases and J by 2 bases, with 16 bases between. CDR3 amino acids: CASLDQKTPYEQYF. The CDR3 region has the DNA TGTGCCAGCCTCGATCAGAAAACCCCCTACGAGCAGTACTTC.

The chain recombines TRBV28 with TRBJ2-1, with TRBD1 matching 11 bases. Germline trimming cut 4 bases from V and 3 bases from J; bases unmatched to any gene: 2. Germline-derived CDR1 and CDR2 are MDHEN and SYDVKM. The CDR3 covers 15 residues. The DNA for the CDR3 is TGTGCCAGCAGTTCCGGGACAGGGGGCTACAATGAGCAGTTCTTC. Its translation is CASSSGTGGYNEQFF.

The rearrangement uses TRBV18 and TRBJ2-7; D gene unclear. Trimming took 3 bases from V and 0 from J, leaving 6 bases between them. The CDR3 spans 13 residues. Germline V gives CDR1 KGHSH, CDR2 LQKENI. The CDR3 sequence is CASSPWSSYEQYF. CDR3 DNA sequence: TGTGCCAGCTCACCGTGGAGCTCCTACGAGCAGTACTTC.

V usage is TRBV9 and J usage is TRBJ1-2; a weak D match, TRBD1 (6 bases). Trimming left V 6 bases short and J 8 bases short, with 11 bases between. The CDR3 loop spans 11 amino acids. Germline lookup yields CDR1 SGDLS and CDR2 YYNGEE. This CDR3 is CASTTGRGYTF. The CDR3 bases are TGTGCCAGCACCACAGGGCGGGGCTACACCTTC.

The chain carries TRBV20-1 and TRBJ1-1, with D possibly being TRBD1 (5 bases). Germline V lookup: CDR1 DFQATT, CDR2 SNEGSKA (reference sequence). Trimming removed 5 bases from V and 8 bases from J, with 12 bases in between. The CDR3 consists of 11 residues. CDR3 DNA sequence: TGCAGTGCTGCGGGGTCAGGGGAAGCTTTCTTT. This encodes CSAAGSGEAFF.

The chain is built from TRBV18 and TRBJ1-1; perhaps TRBD1 as D (6 bases). The V gene lost 1 base and the J gene lost 8 bases, with 8 bases spanning the gap. This CDR3 comprises 12 residues. Germline CDR1 KGHSH, CDR2 LQKENI. CDR3 amino acids: CASSPRDREAFF. The CDR3 nucleotides are TGTGCCAGCTCACCACGAGACAGGGAAGCTTTCTTT.

The rearrangement links TRBV2 to TRBJ2-6; D may be TRBD1 (6 bases). Germline CDR1 is SNHLY and CDR2 is FYNNEI. The CDR3 is 16 residues long. V dropped 6 bases and J dropped 2 bases, with 14 bases sitting between them. The CDR3 reads CASSGQMETGANVLTF. Here the CDR3 DNA reads TGTGCCAGCAGCGGACAGATGGAAACTGGGGCCAACGTCCTGACTTTC.

The chain joins TRBV7-8 to TRBJ1-2; TRBD1 agrees at 10 bases. Germline CDR1 reads SGHVS; CDR2 reads FQNEAQ. The CDR3 extends over 14 amino acids. The V gene end was trimmed by 4 bases and the J gene end by 4 bases; junction bases not matched to a gene: 3. The DNA for the CDR3 is TGTGCCAGCAGCTGGACAGGGGGTTTCTATGGCTACACCTTC. As protein: CASSWTGGFYGYTF.